The sequence of this TCR beta chain was determined in a study of tissue T cells after allogeneic stem cell transplantation. Study-level points and caveats: Blood and spleen captured only part of the tissue TCR repertoire.

A note on this clone: The antigen remains unidentified.

TCRdb keeps only in-frame clones here, not all; method: immunoSEQ multiplex PCR. In the table there are just over 25,000 clones, under 95% of which are singletons. The germline V and J ends were trimmed by 4 bases and 4 bases, with 11 bases remaining between them. The germline V gene encodes CDR1 KGHDR and CDR2 SFDVKD. This CDR3 is built from 14 residues. This chain links TRBV24-1 with TRBJ2-3; TRBD1 might be the D (5 bases). This sample comprised blood, obtained before transplantation. This sequence was found in a male donor aged 60 or over who later had graft-versus-host disease after an allogeneic stem cell transplant. Here the CDR3 DNA reads TGTGCCACCAGTGACGCAGGGAAATCAGATACGCAGTATTTT. Translated: CATSDAGKSDTQYF.